Listed here are 3 T cell receptor beta chains from one sample, sequenced in a study of spatial heterogeneity in lung cancer. Stated time point: blood at routine non-recurrence follow-up after resection. No cell sorting; template was whole RNA from tumor, lung tissue or PBMC. Each CDR3 protein gets one entry after TCRdb re-called the 5' RACE reads with MiXCR. The table has 45,000 to 65,000 distinct CDR3 sequences, roughly 7.4% seen once. The specimen was PBMCs, collected at follow-up. Every receptor here comes from a female donor with early-stage non-small cell lung cancer.

The rearrangement joins TRBV5-1 to TRBJ2-7; 8 bases are a match to TRBD1. The CDR3 covers 14 residues. The trim removed 2 bases at V and 4 bases at J, leaving 5 bases unmatched. The V gene's germline CDR1 is SGHRS and CDR2 YFSETQ. As DNA, the CDR3 is TGCGCCAGCAGCTTAGACAGGGGAACTTACGAGCAGTACTTC. Its protein product is CASSLDRGTYEQYF.

The J gene is TRBJ2-2, the V gene TRBV6-1, with D uncertain. Germline CDR1 and CDR2: MNHNS and SASEGT. The CDR3 covers 13 residues. Deletions cut 7 bases from V and 2 bases from J, with 8 bases between. CDR3 region: CASTLLNTGELFF. CDR3 DNA sequence: TGTGCCAGCACATTATTAAACACCGGGGAGCTGTTTTTT.

Worth noting for this clonotype: The junction differs from germline at one of its ends, possibly a read error. The chain links TRBV5-1 to TRBJ2-5; D call uncertain. Looked up from germline, CDR1 is SGHRS and CDR2 is YFSETQ. The CDR3 consists of 14 residues. CDR3 coding DNA: TGCGTCAGCAGCGAGAACAGCCGAAAAGAGACCCAGTACTTC. It specifies CVSSENSRKETQYF. The full variable domain, completed using reference TRBV5-1 and TRBJ2-5, is KAGVTQTPRYLIKTRGQQVTLSCSPISGHRSVSWYQQTPGQGLQFLFEYFSETQRNKGNFPGRFSGRQFSNSRSEMNVSTLELGDSALYLCVSSENSRKETQYFGPGTRLLVL.